In its sample, the clone carrying this TCR beta chain was seen many times. Axillary draining lymph nodes of breast cancer patients supplied the node samples. These data originate in a study of breast tumors, draining lymph nodes, adjacent tissues. The germline gives CDR1 MNHNS, CDR2 SASEGT. Trimming at V came to 4 bases and at J to 6 bases, leaving 13 bases not matched to a gene. The CDR3 runs to 16 residues. TCRdb re-derived calls from the multiplex PCR reads in MiXCR, one entry per CDR3 protein. The sample has some 250,000 distinct CDR3 sequences; under 40% are singletons. This sequence was found in a female donor with breast cancer. Some clones in this sample may be carry-over from other donors' samples. Sample: axillary lymph node tissue. The V gene is TRBV6-1, the J gene TRBJ2-7; TRBD1 agrees at 9 bases. The CDR3 sequence is CASSGGVGQGESEQYF. In nucleotides, the CDR3 is TGTGCCAGCAGTGGGGGAGTGGGACAGGGTGAGTCCGAGCAGTACTTC.